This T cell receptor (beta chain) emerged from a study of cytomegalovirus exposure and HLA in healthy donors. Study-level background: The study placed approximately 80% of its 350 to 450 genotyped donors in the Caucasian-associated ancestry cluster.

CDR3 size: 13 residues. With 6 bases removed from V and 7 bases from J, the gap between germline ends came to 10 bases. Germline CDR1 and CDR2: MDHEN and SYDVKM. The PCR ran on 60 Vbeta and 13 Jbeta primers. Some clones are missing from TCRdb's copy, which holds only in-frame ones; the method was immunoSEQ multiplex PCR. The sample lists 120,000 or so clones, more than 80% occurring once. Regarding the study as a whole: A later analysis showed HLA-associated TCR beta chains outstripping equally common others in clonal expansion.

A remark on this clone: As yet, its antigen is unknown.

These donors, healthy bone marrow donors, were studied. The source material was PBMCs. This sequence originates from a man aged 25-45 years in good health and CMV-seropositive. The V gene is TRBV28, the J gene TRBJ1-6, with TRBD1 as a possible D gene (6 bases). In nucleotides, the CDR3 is TGTGCCAGCAGGAACAGGGTCAATTCACCCCTCCACTTT. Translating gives CASRNRVNSPLHF.